Listed below are T cell receptor beta chains from one sample, sequenced in a study of blood T cell repertoires in COVID-19. Here immunoSEQ multiplex PCR was the method, and the copy in TCRdb shows in-frame clones only, minus some. The table lists under 250,000 clones, 80% of them singletons, with 5.5% to 8.5% in the top ten. What was sequenced was peripheral blood. The receptors were gathered from a woman aged 70-85 years with acute or convalescent COVID-19. Each CDR3 is given with its conserved first and last residue. D genes are given only for firm matches. Size is omitted from some rows. Given values are once, few, many or a class for expanded clones.

J gene: TRBJ2-3
clone size: few
V gene: TRBV6-5
D gene: NA
CDR3 protein: CASRRGGRTDTQYF
CDR3 DNA: TGTGCCAGCCGGAGGGGAGGCCGCACAGATACGCAGTATTTT

J gene: TRBJ2-4
clone size: NA
V gene: TRBV19
D gene: TRBD2
CDR3 protein: CASSRDSSGSKNIQYF
CDR3 DNA: TGTGCCAGTAGTCGCGACTCTAGCGGTTCCAAAAACATTCAGTACTTC

J gene: TRBJ2-5
clone size: NA
V gene: TRBV12-5
D gene: NA
CDR3 protein: CASGLGTRDYQETQYF
CDR3 DNA: TGTGCTAGTGGTTTGGGGACCCGGGACTACCAAGAGACCCAGTACTTC

J gene: TRBJ2-7
clone size: NA
V gene: TRBV18
D gene: NA
CDR3 protein: CASSAYRDTYEQYF
CDR3 DNA: TGTGCCAGCTCAGCCTACCGGGACACCTACGAGCAGTACTTC

J gene: TRBJ2-7
clone size: NA
V gene: TRBV7-2
D gene: TRBD2
CDR3 protein: CASSLVGGFTDEQYF
CDR3 DNA: TGTGCCAGCAGCTTAGTGGGGGGGTTTACGGACGAGCAGTACTTC

J gene: TRBJ2-1
clone size: NA
V gene: TRBV5-4
D gene: NA
CDR3 protein: CASTPSAGSSYNEQFF
CDR3 DNA: TGTGCCAGCACCCCTTCCGCGGGGAGCTCCTACAATGAGCAGTTCTTC

J gene: TRBJ1-2
clone size: few
V gene: TRBV5-5
D gene: TRBD1
CDR3 protein: CASSAGTGDYGYTF
CDR3 DNA: TGTGCCAGCAGCGCCGGGACAGGGGACTATGGCTACACCTTC

J gene: TRBJ1-1
clone size: NA
V gene: TRBV18
D gene: NA
CDR3 protein: CASSPTGSNTEAFF
CDR3 DNA: TGTGCCAGCTCACCAACAGGTTCGAACACTGAAGCTTTCTTT

J gene: TRBJ1-2
clone size: NA
V gene: TRBV19
D gene: NA
CDR3 protein: CASSLPDPRGYGYTF
CDR3 DNA: TGTGCCAGTAGTTTACCCGACCCCAGGGGCTATGGCTACACCTTC

J gene: TRBJ2-5
clone size: NA
V gene: TRBV3-1/TRBV3-2
D gene: NA
CDR3 protein: CASSQRGVLTGKETQYF
CDR3 DNA: TGTGCCAGCAGCCAACGGGGAGTGCTAACCGGGAAAGAGACCCAGTACTTC

J gene: TRBJ1-5
clone size: NA
V gene: TRBV6-1
D gene: NA
CDR3 protein: CASSSGEPQHF
CDR3 DNA: TGTGCCAGCAGTTCGGGGGAGCCCCAGCATTTT

J gene: TRBJ2-7
clone size: NA
V gene: TRBV19
D gene: TRBD1
CDR3 protein: CASSNRQGTYEQYF
CDR3 DNA: TGTGCCAGTAGTAACAGACAGGGAACCTACGAGCAGTACTTC

J gene: TRBJ2-1
clone size: few
V gene: TRBV7-6
D gene: TRBD1
CDR3 protein: CASSGPRGLGEQFF
CDR3 DNA: TGTGCCAGCAGCGGCCCCAGGGGGCTGGGTGAGCAGTTCTTC

J gene: TRBJ2-7
clone size: NA
V gene: TRBV5-6
D gene: NA
CDR3 protein: CASSLGWGVGEQYF
CDR3 DNA: TGTGCCAGCAGCCTGGGCTGGGGGGTCGGGGAGCAGTACTTC

J gene: TRBJ2-3
clone size: NA
V gene: TRBV2
D gene: TRBD2
CDR3 protein: CASSGGASYTQYF
CDR3 DNA: TGTGCCAGCAGCGGGGGGGCTTCCTATACGCAGTATTTT

J gene: TRBJ1-5
clone size: NA
V gene: TRBV2
D gene: NA
CDR3 protein: CASSVDSNQPQHF
CDR3 DNA: TGTGCCAGCAGCGTGGACAGTAATCAGCCCCAGCATTTT

J gene: TRBJ2-3
clone size: few
V gene: TRBV24-1
D gene: TRBD1
CDR3 protein: CATGTGGADTQYF
CDR3 DNA: TGTGCCACGGGGACAGGGGGCGCAGATACGCAGTATTTT